These T cell receptor beta chains were read from a single sample in a study of PD-1 blockade in classical Hodgkin lymphoma. Clones were sequenced by immunoSEQ multiplex PCR, and TCRdb holds only the in-frame ones, with some missing. The sample contains approximately 89,000 clones, more than 80% of which appear only once. The sequencing here drew on peripheral blood mononuclear cells (PBMCs), taken before the fourth cycle of nivolumab. These receptors all come from a human donor with classical Hodgkin lymphoma. The CDR3 runs from the conserved cysteine through the conserved F or W. A D gene is named only where the DNA matches it firmly. Clone sizes are given selectively: once, few, many, or a class where the clone is expanded.

TRBJ1-1,TRBV19,-,once,CASSIAQGNTEAFF,TGTGCCAGTAGTATAGCTCAGGGTAACACTGAAGCTTTCTTT
TRBJ2-1,TRBV5-8,-,-,CASSLVRGTGYNEQFF,TGTGCCAGCAGCTTGGTAAGGGGCACCGGCTACAATGAGCAGTTCTTC
TRBJ1-1,TRBV6-5,-,-,CASSYSGPGRGTEAFF,TGTGCCAGCAGTTACTCGGGGCCAGGAAGAGGCACTGAAGCTTTCTTT
TRBJ2-5,TRBV29-1,-,once,CSVELGRETQYF,TGCAGCGTTGAATTGGGTCGGGAGACCCAGTACTTC
TRBJ2-2,TRBV6-1,-,once,CASSDRGISGELFF,TGTGCCAGCAGTGACAGAGGGATATCCGGGGAGCTGTTTTTT
TRBJ1-4,TRBV9,-,-,CASSGRPGAEKLFF,TGTGCCAGCAGCGGACGCCCGGGCGCAGAAAAACTGTTTTTT
TRBJ1-1,TRBV7-2,-,-,CASSGLGGNTEAFF,TGTGCCAGCAGCGGCCTGGGGGGGAACACTGAAGCTTTCTTT
TRBJ1-1,TRBV19,TRBD1,-,CASGGQGAMNTEAFF,TGTGCCAGTGGGGGACAGGGGGCCATGAACACTGAAGCTTTCTTT
TRBJ1-5,TRBV2,-,-,CASSRIGDGSNQPQHF,TGTGCCAGCAGCCGAATCGGGGACGGTAGCAATCAGCCCCAGCATTTT
TRBJ1-2,TRBV30,-,-,CAWSVGRNYGYTF,TGTGCCTGGAGTGTTGGCAGAAACTATGGCTACACCTTC
TRBJ1-1,TRBV12-1,-,-,CASSGYRDKNTEAFF,TGTGCCAGCAGCGGTTACCGGGACAAGAACACTGAAGCTTTCTTT
TRBJ2-7,TRBV7-2,TRBD2,-,CASSLAGGLSYEQYF,TGTGCCAGCAGTTTAGCGGGAGGCCTCTCCTACGAGCAGTACTTC
TRBJ2-7,TRBV11-2,TRBD1,-,CASSPDRGSSYEQYF,TGTGCCAGCAGCCCTGACAGGGGTAGTTCCTACGAGCAGTACTTC
TRBJ1-5,TRBV2,-,-,CASRQDSNQPQHF,TGTGCCAGCAGACAGGATAGCAATCAGCCCCAGCATTTT
TRBJ2-2,TRBV5-1,TRBD2,-,CASSLAGLAGDTGELFF,TGCGCCAGCAGCTTGGCCGGACTAGCGGGAGACACCGGGGAGCTGTTTTTT
TRBJ2-7,TRBV2,-,-,CASSVMGRRPGQYF,TGTGCCAGCAGTGTGATGGGCCGTCGGCCGGGGCAGTACTTC
TRBJ2-7,TRBV18,-,-,CASSPAGTYEQYF,TGTGCCAGCTCACCCGCAGGAACCTACGAGCAGTACTTC
TRBJ1-2,TRBV10-3,-,few,CAITPDTLGGYTF,TGTGCCATCACCCCAGACACCCTGGGGGGCTACACCTTC
TRBJ2-1,TRBV10-3,TRBD2,-,CAISESPSGYNEQFF,TGTGCCATCAGTGAGTCCCCTAGCGGTTACAATGAGCAGTTCTTC
TRBJ2-7,TRBV11-3,TRBD2,-,CASSPTSGRGEQYF,TGTGCCAGCAGCCCTACTAGCGGGAGAGGCGAGCAGTACTTC
TRBJ2-3,TRBV30,-,-,CAWSPNTDTQYF,TGTGCCTGGAGCCCCAACACAGATACGCAGTATTTT
TRBJ1-3,TRBV6-1,TRBD1,-,CASTRDRSTGNTIYF,TGTGCCAGTACTCGGGACAGATCGACTGGAAACACCATATATTTT
TRBJ1-3,TRBV7-2,-,-,CASSLRGGGGLGNTIYF,TGTGCCAGCAGCTTAAGGGGAGGAGGGGGGCTTGGAAACACCATATATTTT
TRBJ2-7,TRBV2,TRBD2,-,CASNGGRAHEQYF,TGTGCCAGCAATGGGGGGAGGGCCCACGAGCAGTACTTC
TRBJ2-7,TRBV18,-,-,CASSLGGAKGGEQYF,TGTGCCAGCTCACTGGGGGGAGCCAAGGGGGGCGAGCAGTACTTC